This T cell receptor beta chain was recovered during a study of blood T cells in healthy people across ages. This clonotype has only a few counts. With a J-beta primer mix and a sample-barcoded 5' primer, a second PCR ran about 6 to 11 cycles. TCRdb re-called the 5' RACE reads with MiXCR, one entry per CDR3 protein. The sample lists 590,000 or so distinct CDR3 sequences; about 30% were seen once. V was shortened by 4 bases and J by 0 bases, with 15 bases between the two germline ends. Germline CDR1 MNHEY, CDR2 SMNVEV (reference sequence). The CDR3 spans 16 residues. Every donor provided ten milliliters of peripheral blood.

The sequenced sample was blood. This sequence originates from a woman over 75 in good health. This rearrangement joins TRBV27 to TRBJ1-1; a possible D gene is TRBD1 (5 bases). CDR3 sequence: CASSSRRQLMNTEAFF. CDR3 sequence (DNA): TGTGCCAGCAGTTCACGGCGACAGTTGATGAACACTGAAGCTTTCTTT.